These 14 T cell receptor beta chains were sequenced from one sample in a study of CD8+ T cells in alopecia areata (dated by TCRdb to 2017 to 2018). Library method: the immunoSEQ multiplex PCR assay. To provide template for TCR sequencing, every sample had RNA extracted and reverse transcribed into cDNA. TCRdb holds this immuneACCESS table with in-frame rearrangements only. Some clones are missing; in checked studies, unresolved V genes explain under half, and the rest has no known cause. Across this sample there are about 120,000 clones, with around 61% seen only once. About 3% of the sample is taken by the ten largest. The sequenced sample was CD4+ T cells sorted from blood. The receptor set was obtained from a human donor in good health.

The CDR3 nucleotides are TGTGCCTGGGCGGGATTTCTGACCGGGGAGCTGTTTTTT. Protein sequence: CAWAGFLTGELFF. The chain combines TRBV30 with TRBJ2-2; a possible D gene is TRBD2 (6 bases). V lost 5 bases to trimming and J lost 5 bases, with 12 bases between them. CDR1 GTSNPN and CDR2 SVGIG come from the germline V gene (reference sequence). CDR3 length: 13 residues.

The gene calls are TRBV5-4 and TRBJ1-2, with a weak D call TRBD1 (6 bases). The CDR3 totals 13 residues. V shed 5 bases and J shed 2 bases, with 10 bases lying between them. Germline V gene data show CDR1 as SGHNT and CDR2 as YYREEE (reference sequence). CDR3 protein: CASRGQKNYGYTF. CDR3 bases: TGTGCCAGCAGAGGACAGAAGAACTATGGCTACACCTTC.

CDR3 coding DNA: TGTGCCAGCAGCCCCGGGGGCAGCTATGGCTACACCTTC. It translates to CASSPGGSYGYTF. The rearrangement joins TRBV6-5 to TRBJ1-2; tentatively, D is TRBD1 (6 bases). Germline V gene lookup returns CDR1 MNHEY and CDR2 SVGAGI. The V gene lost 6 bases and the J gene lost 4 bases, with 12 bases spanning the gap. This CDR3 spans 13 amino acids.

The rearrangement links TRBV29-1 to TRBJ1-1, with TRBD1 matching 7 bases. The germline CDR1 and CDR2 sequences are SQVTM and ANQGSEA. V shed 7 bases and J 3 bases; nucleotides not matched to a gene: 5. The CDR3 runs to 12 residues. The CDR3 coding sequence is TGCAGCGCTTCAGACAGGGACACTGAAGCTTTCTTT. Encoded protein: CSASDRDTEAFF.

The CDR3 coding sequence is TGTGCCAGCAGCAGACTGGACAGGGGCAACACTGAAGCTTTCTTT. Encoded protein: CASSRLDRGNTEAFF. V is TRBV5-6 and J is TRBJ1-1; 9 positions agree with TRBD1. Germline V CDR1 and CDR2: SGHDT, YYEEEE. The CDR3 totals 15 residues. V lost 4 bases, J lost 2 bases, and 6 bases stayed unmatched.

This clone has a handful of counts. The chain couples TRBV2 to TRBJ2-3, with D possibly matching TRBD1 (6 bases). Looked up from germline, CDR1 is SNHLY and CDR2 is FYNNEI. Trimming took off 8 bases at V and 0 bases at J, with 24 bases between the two ends. This CDR3 region has 18 residues. The CDR3 region is CASLPGQGDISSTDTQYF. The DNA for the CDR3 is TGTGCCAGCCTACCGGGACAAGGTGATATCTCTAGCACAGATACGCAGTATTTT. The full variable domain, in which reference TRBV2 and TRBJ2-3 provide the parts outside the CDR3, is EPEVTQTPSHQVTQMGQEVILRCVPISNHLYFYWYRQILGQKVEFLVSFYNNEISEKSEIFDDQFSVERPDGSNFTLKIRSTKLEDSAMYFCASLPGQGDISSTDTQYFGPGTRLTVL.

This clone has more than one count but fewer than ten. This chain links TRBV6-6 with TRBJ1-1; D gene uncertain. V was trimmed by 2 bases and J by 0 bases, leaving 1 base between them. The CDR3 has 12 amino acids. Germline loops: CDR1 MNHNY, CDR2 SVGAGI (reference sequence). The CDR3 region is CASSYLNTEAFF. As DNA, the CDR3 is TGTGCCAGCAGTTACCTGAACACTGAAGCTTTCTTT.

A remark on this clone: The same CDR3 can be traced to other DNA sequences in this sample. The chain links TRBV30 to TRBJ2-3; D is tentatively TRBD1 or TRBD2 (6 bases each). With 0 bases removed from V and 3 bases from J, the gap between germline ends came to 13 bases. Germline CDR1 reads GTSNPN; CDR2 reads SVGIG (reference sequence). The CDR3 is 15 residues long. CDR3 sequence (DNA): TGTGCCTGGAGTGTACGCAGGGGAGGTACAGATACGCAGTATTTT. Translating gives CAWSVRRGGTDTQYF.

The chain has TRBV10-3 and TRBJ2-3, with 14 bases aligning to TRBD2. The CDR3 is made up of 18 amino acids. Trimming at V came to 5 bases and at J to 3 bases, leaving 10 bases not matched to a gene. CDR1 is ENHRY, CDR2 SYGVKD, per germline. This CDR3 is CAISKTSGGASATDTQYF. The CDR3 nucleotides read TGTGCCATCAGTAAGACTAGCGGGGGGGCATCGGCAACAGATACGCAGTATTTT.

The rearrangement uses TRBV6-1 and TRBJ2-5; the match to TRBD2 covers 8 bases. The CDR3 loop spans 14 amino acids. Germline CDR1 reads MNHNS; CDR2 reads SASEGT. J gave up 6 bases and V 8 bases, and 11 bases lay outside the gene matches. The CDR3 region has the DNA TGTGCCAGCCCCGCCACTAGCGGTACGAAGACCCAGTACTTC. It codes for CASPATSGTKTQYF.

This clone occurred a few times. The chain uses TRBV9 and TRBJ2-2, with D perhaps matching TRBD1 (6 bases). With 3 bases removed from V and 0 bases from J, the gap between germline ends came to 9 bases. CDR3 length equals 15 residues. CDR1 and CDR2 from the germline V gene are SGDLS and YYNGEE. The CDR3 here is CASSGQASNTGELFF. CDR3 nucleotide sequence: TGTGCCAGCAGCGGACAGGCCTCGAACACCGGGGAGCTGTTTTTT.

This clone was counted a few times. The CDR3 region is CASSLDFDQPQHF. The CDR3 region has the DNA TGTGCCAGCAGCTTAGACTTTGATCAGCCCCAGCATTTT. This chain links TRBV7-2 with TRBJ1-5; no definite D call. With 1 base removed from V and 5 bases from J, the gap between germline ends came to 6 bases. This CDR3 region has 13 residues. Germline CDR1 reads SGHTA; CDR2 reads FQGNSA.

The rearrangement uses TRBV5-1 and TRBJ1-4; weak D call: TRBD1 (5 bases). Germline CDR1 SGHRS, CDR2 YFSETQ. The length of the CDR3 is 15 residues. V lost 4 bases and J 1 base, leaving 11 bases between the germline ends. In nucleotides, the CDR3 is TGCGCCAGCAGCGCCTTCCAGGGAACTAATGAAAAACTGTTTTTT. It encodes CASSAFQGTNEKLFF.

The chain has TRBV15 and TRBJ2-7; D is unclear. CDR1 LNHNV and CDR2 YYDKDF come from the germline V gene (reference sequence). The CDR3 extends over 13 amino acids. The V end lost 2 bases, the J end lost 5 bases, and 10 bases lay between the germline ends. The CDR3 nucleotides are TGTGCCACCAGCAGATCCCAGATTCACGAGCAGTACTTC. The encoded protein is CATSRSQIHEQYF.